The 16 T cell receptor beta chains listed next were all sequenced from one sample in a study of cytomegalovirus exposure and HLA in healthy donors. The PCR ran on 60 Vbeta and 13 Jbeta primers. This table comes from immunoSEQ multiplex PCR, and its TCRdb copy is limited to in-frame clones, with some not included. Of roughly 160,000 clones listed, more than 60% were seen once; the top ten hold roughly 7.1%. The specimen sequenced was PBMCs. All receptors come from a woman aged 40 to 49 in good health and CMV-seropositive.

This chain's CDR3 is CASSVGTSGYYEQYF. For the CDR3, the DNA is TGCGCCAGCAGTGTCGGGACTAGCGGATACTACGAGCAGTACTTC. The chain carries TRBV10-1 and TRBJ2-7; 11 nucleotides agree with TRBD2. CDR3 length equals 15 residues. V gave up 4 bases and J gave up 3 bases; unmatched junction bases: 5. Germline-derived CDR1 and CDR2 are WNHNN and SYGVQD (reference sequence).

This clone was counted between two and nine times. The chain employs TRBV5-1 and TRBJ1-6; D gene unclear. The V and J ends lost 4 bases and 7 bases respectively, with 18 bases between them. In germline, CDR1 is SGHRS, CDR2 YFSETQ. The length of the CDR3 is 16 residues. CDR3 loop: CASSREPGGRNSPLHF. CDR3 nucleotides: TGCGCCAGCAGCCGCGAACCAGGCGGGAGGAATTCACCCCTCCACTTT.

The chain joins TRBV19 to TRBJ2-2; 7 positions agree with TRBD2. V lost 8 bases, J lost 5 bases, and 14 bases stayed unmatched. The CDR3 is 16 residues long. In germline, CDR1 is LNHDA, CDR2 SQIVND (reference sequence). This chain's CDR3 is CASRSSGTRGTGELFF. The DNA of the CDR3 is TGTGCCAGTCGCTCTAGCGGTACGAGAGGAACCGGGGAGCTGTTTTTT.

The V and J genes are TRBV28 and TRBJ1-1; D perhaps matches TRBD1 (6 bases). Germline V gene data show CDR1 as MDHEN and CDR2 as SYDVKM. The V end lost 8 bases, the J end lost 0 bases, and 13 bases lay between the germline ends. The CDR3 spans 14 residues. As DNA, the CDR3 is TGTGCCAGCCTCCAGGGGTGGGTGAACACTGAAGCTTTCTTT. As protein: CASLQGWVNTEAFF.

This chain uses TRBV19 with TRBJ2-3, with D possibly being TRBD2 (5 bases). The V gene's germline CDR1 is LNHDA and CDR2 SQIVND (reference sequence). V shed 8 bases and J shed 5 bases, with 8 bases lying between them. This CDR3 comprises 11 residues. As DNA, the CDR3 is TGTGCCAGTGGCGAGGGAGATACGCAGTATTTT. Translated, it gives CASGEGDTQYF.

The CDR3 DNA sequence: TGTGCCAGCAGCTCCACCCGGACTAGCGGGAGTAACGAGCAGTACTTC. This codes for CASSSTRTSGSNEQYF. The V gene is TRBV7-9, the J gene TRBJ2-7; TRBD2 aligns across 13 bases. V gave up 4 bases and J gave up 5 bases; unmatched junction bases: 8. The CDR3 is made up of 16 amino acids. CDR1 and CDR2 from the germline V gene are SEHNR and FQNEAQ (reference sequence). Based on the CDR3 plus reference TRBV7-9 and TRBJ2-7, the full variable domain is DTGVSQNPRHKITKRGQNVTFRCDPISEHNRLYWYRQTLGQGPEFLTYFQNEAQLEKSRLLSDRFSAERPKGSFSTLEIQRTEQGDSAMYLCASSSTRTSGSNEQYFGPGTRLTVT.

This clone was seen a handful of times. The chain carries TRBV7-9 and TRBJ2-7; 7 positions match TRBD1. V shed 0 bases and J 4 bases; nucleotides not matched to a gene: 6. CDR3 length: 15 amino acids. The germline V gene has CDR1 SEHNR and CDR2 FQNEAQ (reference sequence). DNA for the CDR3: TGTGCCAGCAGCTTAGCGGGAACAGGGGTTTACGAGCAGTACTTC. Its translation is CASSLAGTGVYEQYF.

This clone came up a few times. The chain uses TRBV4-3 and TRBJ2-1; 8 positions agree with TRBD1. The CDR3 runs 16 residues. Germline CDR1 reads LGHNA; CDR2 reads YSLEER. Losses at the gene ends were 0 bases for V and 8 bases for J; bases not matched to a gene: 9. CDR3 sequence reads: CASSQENAGGGDEQFF. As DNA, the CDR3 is TGCGCCAGCAGCCAAGAAAACGCAGGGGGCGGGGATGAGCAGTTCTTC.

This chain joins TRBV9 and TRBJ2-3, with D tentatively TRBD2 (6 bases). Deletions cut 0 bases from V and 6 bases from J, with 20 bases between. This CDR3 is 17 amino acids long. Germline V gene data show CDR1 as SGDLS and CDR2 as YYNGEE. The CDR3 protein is CASSVGQRANPPDTQYF. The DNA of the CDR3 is TGTGCCAGCAGCGTAGGTCAGCGGGCGAACCCCCCCGATACGCAGTATTTT.

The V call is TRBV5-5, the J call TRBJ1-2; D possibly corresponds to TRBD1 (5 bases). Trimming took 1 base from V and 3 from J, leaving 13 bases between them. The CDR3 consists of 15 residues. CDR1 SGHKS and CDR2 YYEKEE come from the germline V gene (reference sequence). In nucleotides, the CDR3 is TGTGCCAGCAGCTTGTTGGAACAGGCGTACTATGGCTACACCTTC. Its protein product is CASSLLEQAYYGYTF.

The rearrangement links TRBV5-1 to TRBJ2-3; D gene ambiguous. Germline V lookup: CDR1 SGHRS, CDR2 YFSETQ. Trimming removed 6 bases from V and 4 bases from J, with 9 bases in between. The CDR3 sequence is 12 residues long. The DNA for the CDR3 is TGCGCCAGCAAGCTCGAGGCAGATACGCAGTATTTT. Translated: CASKLEADTQYF.

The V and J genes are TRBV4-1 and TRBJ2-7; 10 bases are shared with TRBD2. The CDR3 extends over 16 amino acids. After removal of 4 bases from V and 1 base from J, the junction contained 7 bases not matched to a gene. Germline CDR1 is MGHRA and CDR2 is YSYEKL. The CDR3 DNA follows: TGCGCCAGCAGCCCCTTACCTAGCGGGAGATCCTACGAGCAGTACTTC. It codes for CASSPLPSGRSYEQYF.

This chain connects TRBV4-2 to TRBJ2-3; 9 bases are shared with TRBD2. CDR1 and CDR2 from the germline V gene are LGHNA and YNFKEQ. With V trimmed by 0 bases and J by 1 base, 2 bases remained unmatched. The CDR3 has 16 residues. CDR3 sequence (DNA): TGTGCCAGCAGCCAAGACCAGCGGGGGGGCACAGATACGCAGTATTTT. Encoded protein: CASSQDQRGGTDTQYF.

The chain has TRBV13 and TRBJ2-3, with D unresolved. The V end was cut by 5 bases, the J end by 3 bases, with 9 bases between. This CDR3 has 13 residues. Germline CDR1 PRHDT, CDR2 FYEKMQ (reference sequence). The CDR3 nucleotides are TGTGCCAGCAGCCGTTTAGAGACAGATACGCAGTATTTT. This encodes CASSRLETDTQYF.

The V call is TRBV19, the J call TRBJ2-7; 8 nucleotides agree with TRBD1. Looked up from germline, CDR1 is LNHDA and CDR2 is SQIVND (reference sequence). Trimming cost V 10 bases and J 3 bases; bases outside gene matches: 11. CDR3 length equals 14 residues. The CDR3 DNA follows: TGTGCCACCTCTCCCACAGGGGGGATCTACGAGCAGTACTTC. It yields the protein CATSPTGGIYEQYF.

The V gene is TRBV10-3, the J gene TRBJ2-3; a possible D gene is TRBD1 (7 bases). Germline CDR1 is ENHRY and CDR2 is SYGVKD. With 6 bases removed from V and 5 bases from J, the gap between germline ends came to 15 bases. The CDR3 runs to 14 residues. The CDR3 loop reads CAIRGGAGGDTQYF. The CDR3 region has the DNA TGTGCCATCAGGGGGGGAGCAGGGGGAGATACGCAGTATTTT.